This T cell receptor (beta chain) comes out of a study of T cells in Graves' hyperthyroidism and ophthalmopathy. Study-wide results and caveats: Clonotypes that were expanded in thyroid above 0.001 mostly appeared in blood too.

A remark on this clonotype: The antigen remains unidentified.

The germline gives CDR1 KGHSY, CDR2 FQNENV. The CDR3 consists of 14 residues. Trimming pared 4 bases from V and 5 bases from J, leaving 15 bases between. Amplified TCR beta CDR3 regions came from RNA transcripts. Initially, a first-round RT-PCR of the TCR CDR3 employed the HTBI primer set. TCRdb redid the calling of the multiplex PCR reads with MiXCR, one entry per CDR3 protein. The sample shows approximately 420,000 distinct CDR3 sequences, about 15% of them seen only once. Hyperthyroidism of Graves' type that showed no ophthalmopathy progression within 18 months was stable. Lactation, pregnancy, other autoimmune disease or uncontrolled infection led to exclusion of patients.

What was sequenced was blood. The chain carries TRBV16 and TRBJ2-7; D ambiguous. This receptor was obtained from a woman under 40 with Graves' hyperthyroidism. CDR3 DNA sequence: TGTGCCAGCAGCCCTAGGGAATTTAGGGACGAGCAGTACTTC. As protein: CASSPREFRDEQYF.